These T cell receptor beta chains were read from a single sample in a study of cytomegalovirus exposure and HLA in healthy donors. Method: immunoSEQ multiplex PCR; TCRdb's copy keeps in-frame clones and lacks some. Altogether about 200,000 clones are present, approximately 80% being singletons, with the ten largest covering roughly 3.1%. What was sequenced was PBMCs. The origin of the receptors is a man aged 25 to 40 in good health and CMV-seronegative. The CDR3 runs from the conserved cysteine through the conserved F or W. The D gene is left open where the match is weak. Size is omitted from some rows. Given values are once, few, many or a class for expanded clones.

abundance: few
d_gene: TRBD1
j_gene: TRBJ2-7
v_gene: TRBV29-1
CDR3nt: TGCAGCGCAACAGGGGACAGAACCTACGAGCAGTACTTC
CDR3aa: CSATGDRTYEQYF

abundance: NA
d_gene: TRBD1
j_gene: TRBJ2-7
v_gene: TRBV19
CDR3nt: TGTGCCAGTAGTAAGGACAGGGGTGGGTACGAGCAGTACTTC
CDR3aa: CASSKDRGGYEQYF

abundance: NA
d_gene: TRBD1
j_gene: TRBJ1-1
v_gene: TRBV2
CDR3nt: TGTGCCAGCAGTGAACCGGGACAGGGGTTGAACACTGAAGCTTTCTTT
CDR3aa: CASSEPGQGLNTEAFF

abundance: NA
d_gene: NA
j_gene: TRBJ2-7
v_gene: TRBV23-1
CDR3nt: TGCGCCAGCAGTCAATATGGCCGAAACCGGGACGAGCAGTACTTC
CDR3aa: CASSQYGRNRDEQYF

abundance: once
d_gene: NA
j_gene: TRBJ2-3
v_gene: TRBV9
CDR3nt: TGTGCCAGCAGCCCACCCTCAGGGATCGGCACAGATACGCAGTATTTT
CDR3aa: CASSPPSGIGTDTQYF

abundance: NA
d_gene: NA
j_gene: TRBJ2-2
v_gene: TRBV4-3
CDR3nt: TGCGCCAGCAGCCCAGGGTTTGGAAACACCGGGGAGCTGTTTTTT
CDR3aa: CASSPGFGNTGELFF

abundance: NA
d_gene: NA
j_gene: TRBJ1-1
v_gene: TRBV5-6
CDR3nt: TGTGCCAGCAGCCCCCGACCCAGAGGTTTCTTT
CDR3aa: CASSPRPRGFF

abundance: few
d_gene: NA
j_gene: TRBJ1-1
v_gene: TRBV27
CDR3nt: TGTGCCAGCAGTTTGCAGGGGTGGGGTACTGAAGCTTTCTTT
CDR3aa: CASSLQGWGTEAFF

abundance: NA
d_gene: TRBD1
j_gene: TRBJ2-7
v_gene: TRBV5-5
CDR3nt: TGTGCCAGCAGCTTGCAGGGGGCCTACGAGCAGTACTTC
CDR3aa: CASSLQGAYEQYF

abundance: NA
d_gene: NA
j_gene: TRBJ2-1
v_gene: TRBV27
CDR3nt: TGTGCCACCGAAAGTTATGGGACAACCTACAATGAGCAGTTCTTC
CDR3aa: CATESYGTTYNEQFF

abundance: NA
d_gene: TRBD1
j_gene: TRBJ1-1
v_gene: TRBV7-9
CDR3nt: TGTGCCAGCAGCCCGACCGGGACAGTGACCGCGATGAACACTGAAGCTTTCTTT
CDR3aa: CASSPTGTVTAMNTEAFF

abundance: NA
d_gene: NA
j_gene: TRBJ2-6
v_gene: TRBV6-5
CDR3nt: TGTGCCAGCAGTTACTCGGGAGACTCTGGGGCCAACGTCCTGACTTTC
CDR3aa: CASSYSGDSGANVLTF

abundance: NA
d_gene: NA
j_gene: TRBJ2-7
v_gene: TRBV28
CDR3nt: TGTGCCAGCAGTGGGGGGACAGCACCCTACGAGCAGTACTTC
CDR3aa: CASSGGTAPYEQYF

abundance: NA
d_gene: TRBD2
j_gene: TRBJ2-2
v_gene: TRBV5-6
CDR3nt: TGTGCCAGCAGCCCGGGACTAGCGGGGGGGGCGAACACCGGGGAGCTGTTTTTT
CDR3aa: CASSPGLAGGANTGELFF

abundance: once
d_gene: NA
j_gene: TRBJ1-2
v_gene: TRBV6-4
CDR3nt: TGTGCCAGCAGTCAACAGGCTACCTATGGCTACACCTTC
CDR3aa: CASSQQATYGYTF

abundance: NA
d_gene: NA
j_gene: TRBJ1-5
v_gene: TRBV6-1
CDR3nt: TGTGCCAGCAGTGAAATGAAGACTCCGGGGTCGCCCCAGCATTTT
CDR3aa: CASSEMKTPGSPQHF

abundance: NA
d_gene: TRBD1
j_gene: TRBJ2-7
v_gene: TRBV27
CDR3nt: TGTGCCAGCAGTTTAAGTTGGGGGACAGAGCTATACGAGCAGTACTTC
CDR3aa: CASSLSWGTELYEQYF

abundance: NA
d_gene: NA
j_gene: TRBJ2-3
v_gene: TRBV2
CDR3nt: TGTGCCAGCAAGAGGGATCTCTCTGGCACAGATACGCAGTATTTT
CDR3aa: CASKRDLSGTDTQYF

abundance: NA
d_gene: TRBD1
j_gene: TRBJ1-2
v_gene: TRBV4-3
CDR3nt: TGCGCCAGCAGCCAAACCGGGACAGGGATTAACTATGGCTACACCTTC
CDR3aa: CASSQTGTGINYGYTF

abundance: NA
d_gene: TRBD2
j_gene: TRBJ2-6
v_gene: TRBV19
CDR3nt: TGTGCCAGTAGCAAGCAACTAGCGGGGGCCTCTGGGGCCAGCGTCCTGACTTTC
CDR3aa: CASSKQLAGASGASVLTF

abundance: few
d_gene: NA
j_gene: TRBJ2-3
v_gene: TRBV9
CDR3nt: TGTGCCAGCAGCGTAGTGGAGGGGGCTTTCACAGATACGCAGTATTTT
CDR3aa: CASSVVEGAFTDTQYF

abundance: NA
d_gene: NA
j_gene: TRBJ2-1
v_gene: TRBV16
CDR3nt: TGTGCCAGCAGCCTGAACAGGGTAGGGAATGAGCAGTTCTTC
CDR3aa: CASSLNRVGNEQFF

abundance: NA
d_gene: TRBD1
j_gene: TRBJ2-1
v_gene: TRBV7-9
CDR3nt: TGTGCCAGCAGCTTAATCGGGACAGTCGGTGAGCAGTTCTTC
CDR3aa: CASSLIGTVGEQFF

abundance: NA
d_gene: TRBD1
j_gene: TRBJ2-2
v_gene: TRBV27
CDR3nt: TGTGCCAGCAACTTCGGACAGGGGGGGACCGGGGAGCTGTTTTTT
CDR3aa: CASNFGQGGTGELFF

abundance: NA
d_gene: NA
j_gene: TRBJ2-7
v_gene: TRBV2
CDR3nt: TGTGCCAGTGGGGGACATACCGAGCAGTACTTC
CDR3aa: CASGGHTEQYF

abundance: NA
d_gene: TRBD1
j_gene: TRBJ2-7
v_gene: TRBV9
CDR3nt: TGTGCCAGCAGCGGCCCTACAGGGGGAGTGTCCTACGAGCAGTACTTC
CDR3aa: CASSGPTGGVSYEQYF

abundance: NA
d_gene: NA
j_gene: TRBJ1-4
v_gene: TRBV7-2
CDR3nt: TGTGCCAGCAGCTTAGTGGCAGATGAAAAACTGTTTTTT
CDR3aa: CASSLVADEKLFF

abundance: few
d_gene: TRBD1
j_gene: TRBJ2-3
v_gene: TRBV7-9
CDR3nt: TGTGCCAGCAGAAACCGGTTCGGGACAGGGTCGGCAGATACGCAGTATTTT
CDR3aa: CASRNRFGTGSADTQYF